A single sample is the source of the 10 T cell receptor beta chains below, sequenced in a study of patients and donors after allogeneic stem cell transplantation. TCRdb fed the RT-PCR reads into MiXCR, producing one record per CDR3 protein. This table has 190,000 or so distinct CDR3 sequences, less than 50% appearing once. Sequenced: blood, either unsorted or a sorted T cell fraction (not recorded which). The receptors here all came from a human donor who was either an allogeneic HSCT recipient or a stem cell or donor lymphocyte infusion donor (not recorded which). It is not recorded whose cells these are; they may come from a transplant donor.

The gene calls are TRBV4-3 and TRBJ1-4; D remains ambiguous. Deletions cut 1 base from V and 0 bases from J, with 15 bases between. The CDR3 is 18 residues long. Germline V gene data show CDR1 as LGHNA and CDR2 as YSLEER. The CDR3 DNA reads TGCGCCAGCAGCCAAGTCCAAGGGTCGATTGCAACTAATGAAAAACTGTTTTTT. Encoded protein: CASSQVQGSIATNEKLFF.

This chain uses TRBV20-1 with TRBJ1-5; 7 nucleotides line up with TRBD1. From germline, CDR1 is DFQATT and CDR2 SNEGSKA (reference sequence). Germline trimming cut 1 base from V and 1 base from J; bases unmatched to any gene: 7. This CDR3 has 16 residues. The CDR3 sequence is CSARGPDRRSNQPQHF. The DNA of the CDR3 is TGCAGTGCTAGAGGCCCGGACAGGAGGAGCAATCAGCCCCAGCATTTT.

A single count supports this clonotype. This chain uses TRBV20-1 with TRBJ1-5; tentatively, D is TRBD1 (6 bases). Germline CDR1 DFQATT, CDR2 SNEGSKA (reference sequence). Deletions cut 0 bases from V and 2 bases from J, with 8 bases between. This CDR3 region has 14 residues. Here the CDR3 reads CSARDPGGNQPQHF. In DNA form, the CDR3 reads TGCAGTGCTAGAGATCCAGGGGGCAATCAGCCCCAGCATTTT.

For the CDR3, the DNA is TGTGCCAGCAGCCAAGCGAGGGGGCATTCACCCCTCCACTTT. Translated: CASSQARGHSPLHF. V gene TRBV3-1 combines with J gene TRBJ1-6; TRBD1 agrees at 7 bases. This CDR3 has 14 residues. V trimming: 1 base; J trimming: 8 bases; junction bases outside the gene matches: 2. The V gene's germline CDR1 is LGHDT and CDR2 YNNKEL (reference sequence).

J is TRBJ2-5 and V is TRBV4-2, with a weak D call TRBD2 (6 bases). V dropped 3 bases and J dropped 2 bases, with 16 bases sitting between them. CDR1 and CDR2 (germline): LGHNA, YNFKEQ. The CDR3 is made up of 16 amino acids. The DNA of the CDR3 is TGTGCCAGCAGCCAGAGCCCGTGGGCGGGGCAAGAGACCCAGTACTTC. It yields the protein CASSQSPWAGQETQYF.

This chain connects TRBV4-2 to TRBJ1-4; a possible D gene is TRBD1 (5 bases). The CDR3 loop spans 14 amino acids. Germline V lookup: CDR1 LGHNA, CDR2 YNFKEQ. V was clipped by 2 bases and J by 11 bases, with 15 bases between them. CDR3 coding DNA: TGTGCCAGCAGCCAATCAGAGCGGGGGAGGAAACTGTTTTTT. Its protein product is CASSQSERGRKLFF.

V gene TRBV11-2 combines with J gene TRBJ1-5; D gene ambiguous. CDR3 length: 13 amino acids. From germline, CDR1 is SGHAT and CDR2 FQNNGV. Trimming left V 5 bases short and J 3 bases short, with 8 bases between. CDR3 amino acids: CASSQAVNQPQHF. CDR3 DNA: TGTGCCAGCAGCCAGGCGGTCAATCAGCCCCAGCATTTT.

V gene TRBV5-1 combines with J gene TRBJ2-3, with D maybe TRBD2 (6 bases). This CDR3 spans 15 amino acids. V shed 3 bases and J shed 1 base, with 12 bases lying between them. The germline gives CDR1 SGHRS, CDR2 YFSETQ. CDR3 protein: CASSSRGGGTDTQYF. The CDR3 DNA is TGCGCCAGCAGCTCTCGCGGAGGGGGCACAGATACGCAGTATTTT.

This clonotype showed up just a few times. This chain uses TRBV27 with TRBJ2-7; D call uncertain. Germline-derived CDR1 and CDR2 are MNHEY and SMNVEV (reference sequence). V lost 4 bases and J 3 bases, leaving 4 bases between the germline ends. The CDR3 has 11 residues. This CDR3 is CASSYYYEQYF. In DNA form, the CDR3 reads TGTGCCAGCAGTTACTACTACGAGCAGTACTTC.

The chain uses TRBV4-2 and TRBJ1-3; D gene unclear. Germline V CDR1 and CDR2: LGHNA, YNFKEQ. The CDR3 is 16 residues long. V lost 0 bases and J lost 0, with 9 bases in between. CDR3 bases: TGTGCCAGCAGCCAAGAGCAGGTCCTCTCTGGAAACACCATATATTTT. This translates into CASSQEQVLSGNTIYF.